The clone carrying this TCR beta chain occurred a few times. Library preparation (for TCRbeta) was performed with unique molecular identifiers. Each CDR3 protein gets one entry after TCRdb re-called the PCR reads with MiXCR. The sample has around 360,000 distinct CDR3 sequences; 10% are singletons. The entry originates in a study of T-cell reconstitution after alpha-beta-depleted transplantation in children. Germline CDR1 reads DFQATT; CDR2 reads SNEGSKA (reference sequence). This CDR3 is 18 amino acids long. The ends were cut back, 5 bases at V and 8 bases at J, with 31 bases in the middle. The material was PBMCs from the stem cell graft donor, obtained from the stem cell graft. This clonotype originated in a human donor who donated a stem cell graft to a child with acute lymphoblastic leukemia. This rearrangement joins TRBV20-1 to TRBJ2-1; D tentatively fits TRBD1 or TRBD2 (5 bases each). The CDR3 coding sequence is TGCAGTGCTCGATGGGCTCCCCTACGGGACCGAGGGATAGATGAGCAGTTCTTC. This encodes CSARWAPLRDRGIDEQFF.